The 8 T cell receptor beta chains below were found in one sample sequenced in a study of blood T cell repertoires in COVID-19. Using immunoSEQ multiplex PCR, the repertoire was profiled, and TCRdb retains in-frame clones only, with some absent. In the table there are roughly 110,000 clones, 84% of which are singletons. Sequencing was done on a sample of peripheral blood. These receptors all come from a woman between 55 and 75 years old with acute or convalescent COVID-19.

This chain connects TRBV18 to TRBJ2-7, with 8 bases identical to TRBD2. CDR1 and CDR2 (germline): KGHSH, LQKENI. The V and J ends lost 2 bases and 2 bases, in that order; junction bases with no gene match: 8. The CDR3 contains 16 residues. CDR3 coding DNA: TGTGCCAGCTCACCAGGCGGGGGGAGTGGGGCCTACGAGCAGTACTTC. Translated: CASSPGGGSGAYEQYF.

The chain has TRBV19 and TRBJ1-5; D uncertain. Trimming took 7 bases from V and 5 from J, leaving 15 bases between them. The V gene's germline CDR1 is LNHDA and CDR2 SQIVND (reference sequence). The CDR3 is 14 amino acids. This CDR3 reads CASTRVREDQPQHF. In DNA form, the CDR3 reads TGTGCCAGTACACGGGTCCGGGAGGATCAGCCCCAGCATTTT. Combining the CDR3 with reference TRBV19 and TRBJ1-5 gives the whole variable domain DGGITQSPKYLFRKEGQNVTLSCEQNLNHDAMYWYRQDPGQGLRLIYYSQIVNDFQKGDIAEGYSVSREKKESFPLTVTSAQKNPTAFYLCASTRVREDQPQHFGDGTRLSIL.

The V gene is TRBV28, the J gene TRBJ1-4, with D possibly TRBD1 on 5 matching bases. V was cut by 6 bases and J by 5 bases, with 13 bases left in between. The germline V gene has CDR1 MDHEN and CDR2 SYDVKM. The CDR3 contains 14 residues. CDR3 DNA sequence: TGTGCCAGCAGCCGGGGGGGGATGAATGAAAAACTGTTTTTT. Protein: CASSRGGMNEKLFF.

This clone was seen a single time. CDR3 in amino acids: CASRVLGGRNQPQHF. Here the CDR3 DNA reads TGTGCCAGCAGAGTTTTAGGAGGTCGCAATCAGCCCCAGCATTTT. The V gene is TRBV27, the J gene TRBJ1-5; D is unclear. Per the germline V gene, CDR1 is MNHEY and CDR2 is SMNVEV (reference sequence). The CDR3 is 15 residues long. The V and J ends lost 6 bases and 2 bases respectively, with 14 bases between them.

This chain links TRBV3-1 (or the pseudogene TRBV3-2) with TRBJ2-7; the match to TRBD1 covers 7 bases. The CDR3 runs 13 residues. Trimming took 1 base from V and 3 from J; bases not matched to a gene: 0. Germline CDR1 reads LGHDT; CDR2 reads YNNKEL (reference sequence). CDR3 protein: CASSQGQGYEQYF. Written as DNA, the CDR3 is TGTGCCAGCAGCCAAGGACAGGGCTACGAGCAGTACTTC.

The V and J genes are TRBV19 and TRBJ1-2, with D uncertain. The CDR3 is 20 amino acids. Per the germline V gene, CDR1 is LNHDA and CDR2 is SQIVND (reference sequence). The ends were cut back, 6 bases at V and 0 bases at J, with 29 bases in the middle. The CDR3 is CASRTIDEGSPYSTNYGYTF. The CDR3 coding sequence is TGTGCCAGTAGGACGATCGATGAGGGTTCTCCTTATTCTACTAACTATGGCTACACCTTC.

The rearrangement links TRBV6-6 to TRBJ2-3; TRBD2 matches 7 bases. CDR3 length: 15 amino acids. The germline V gene has CDR1 MNHNY and CDR2 SVGAGI (reference sequence). V shed 0 bases and J 6 bases; nucleotides not matched to a gene: 6. The chain's CDR3 is CASSYSAGVVDTQYF. Written as DNA, the CDR3 is TGTGCCAGCAGTTACTCGGCGGGAGTGGTCGATACGCAGTATTTT.

The table lists this clone with a count of one. The rearrangement links TRBV19 to TRBJ1-6; D remains ambiguous. V was clipped by 2 bases and J by 6 bases, with 5 bases between them. The germline CDR1 and CDR2 sequences are LNHDA and SQIVND (reference sequence). There are 13 residues in the CDR3. The CDR3 is CASSISSNSPLHF. In nucleotides, the CDR3 is TGTGCCAGTAGTATATCCAGTAATTCACCCCTCCACTTT.